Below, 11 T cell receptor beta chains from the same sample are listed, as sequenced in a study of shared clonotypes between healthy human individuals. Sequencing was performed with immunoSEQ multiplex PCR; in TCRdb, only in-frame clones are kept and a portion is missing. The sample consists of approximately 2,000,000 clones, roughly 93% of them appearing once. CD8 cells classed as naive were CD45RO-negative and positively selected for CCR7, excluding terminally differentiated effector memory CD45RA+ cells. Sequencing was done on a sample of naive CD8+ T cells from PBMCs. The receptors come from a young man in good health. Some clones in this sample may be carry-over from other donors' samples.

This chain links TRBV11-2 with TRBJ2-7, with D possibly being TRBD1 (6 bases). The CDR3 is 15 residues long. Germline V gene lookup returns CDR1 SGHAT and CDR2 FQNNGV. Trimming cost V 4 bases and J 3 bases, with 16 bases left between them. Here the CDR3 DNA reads TGTGCCAGCAGCTACGAGACCGGGACAAACTACGAGCAGTACTTC. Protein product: CASSYETGTNYEQYF.

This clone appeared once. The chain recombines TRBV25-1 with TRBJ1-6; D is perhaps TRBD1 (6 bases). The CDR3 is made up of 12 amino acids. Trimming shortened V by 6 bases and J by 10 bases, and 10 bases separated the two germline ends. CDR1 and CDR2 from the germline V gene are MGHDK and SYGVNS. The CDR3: CASRQGRSPLHF. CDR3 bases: TGTGCCAGCAGACAGGGAAGGTCACCCCTCCACTTT.

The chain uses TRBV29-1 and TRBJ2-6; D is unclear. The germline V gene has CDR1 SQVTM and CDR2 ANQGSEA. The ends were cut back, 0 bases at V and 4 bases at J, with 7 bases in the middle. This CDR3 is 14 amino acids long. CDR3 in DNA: TGCAGCGTTGAAGAGGGCACCGGGGCCAACGTCCTGACTTTC. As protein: CSVEEGTGANVLTF.

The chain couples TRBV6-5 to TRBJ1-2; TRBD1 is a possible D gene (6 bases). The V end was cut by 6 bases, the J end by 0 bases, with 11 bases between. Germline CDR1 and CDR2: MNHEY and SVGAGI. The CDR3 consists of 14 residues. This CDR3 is CASRVTGSNYGYTF. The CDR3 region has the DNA TGTGCCAGCAGAGTGACAGGATCTAACTATGGCTACACCTTC.

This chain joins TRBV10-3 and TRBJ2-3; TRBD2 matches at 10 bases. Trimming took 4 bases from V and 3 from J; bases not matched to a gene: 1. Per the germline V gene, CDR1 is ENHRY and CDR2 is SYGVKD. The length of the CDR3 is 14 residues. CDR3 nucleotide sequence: TGTGCCATCAGTGCACTAGCGGGAACAGATACGCAGTATTTT. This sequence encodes CAISALAGTDTQYF.

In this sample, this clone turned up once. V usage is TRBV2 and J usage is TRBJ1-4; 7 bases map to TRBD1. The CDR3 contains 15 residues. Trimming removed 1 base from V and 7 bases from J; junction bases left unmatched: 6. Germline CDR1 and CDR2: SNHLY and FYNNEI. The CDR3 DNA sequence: TGTGCCAGCAGTGAAGGGCGGGACAGAGGTGAAAAACTGTTTTTT. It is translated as CASSEGRDRGEKLFF. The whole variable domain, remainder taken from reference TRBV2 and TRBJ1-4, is EPEVTQTPSHQVTQMGQEVILRCVPISNHLYFYWYRQILGQKVEFLVSFYNNEISEKSEIFDDQFSVERPDGSNFTLKIRSTKLEDSAMYFCASSEGRDRGEKLFFGSGTQLSVL.

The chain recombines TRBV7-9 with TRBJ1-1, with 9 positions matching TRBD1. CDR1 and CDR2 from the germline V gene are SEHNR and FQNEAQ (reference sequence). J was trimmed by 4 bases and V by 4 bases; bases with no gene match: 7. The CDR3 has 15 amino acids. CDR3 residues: CASSSGQGLVTEAFF. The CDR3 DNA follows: TGTGCCAGCAGCTCCGGACAGGGGTTGGTCACTGAAGCTTTCTTT.

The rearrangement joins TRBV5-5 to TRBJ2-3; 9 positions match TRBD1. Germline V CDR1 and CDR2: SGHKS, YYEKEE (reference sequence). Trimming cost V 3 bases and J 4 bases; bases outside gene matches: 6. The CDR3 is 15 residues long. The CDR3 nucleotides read TGTGCCAGCAGCTACACAGGGGGCTCGGCAGATACGCAGTATTTT. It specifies CASSYTGGSADTQYF.

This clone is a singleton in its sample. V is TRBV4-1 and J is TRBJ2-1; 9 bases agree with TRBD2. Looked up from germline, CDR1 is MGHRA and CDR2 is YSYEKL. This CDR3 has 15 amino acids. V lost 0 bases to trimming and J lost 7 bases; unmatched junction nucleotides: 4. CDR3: CASSQDRREGNEQFF. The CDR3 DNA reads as TGCGCCAGCAGCCAAGATCGGCGGGAGGGTAATGAGCAGTTCTTC.

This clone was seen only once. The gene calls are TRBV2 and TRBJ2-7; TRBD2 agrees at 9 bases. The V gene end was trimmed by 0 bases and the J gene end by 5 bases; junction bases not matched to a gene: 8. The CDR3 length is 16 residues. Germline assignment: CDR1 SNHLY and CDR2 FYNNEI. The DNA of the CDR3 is TGTGCCAGCAGTGAAGCAGGCGGGAGGGACTACCACGAGCAGTACTTC. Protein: CASSEAGGRDYHEQYF.

In DNA, the CDR3 is TGTGCCAGCAGACCCCAGGATGAGTATGGCTACACCTTC. Amino acids: CASRPQDEYGYTF. The chain uses TRBV6-5 and TRBJ1-2; D call uncertain. The V gene lost 6 bases and the J gene lost 5 bases, with 13 bases spanning the gap. The CDR3 sequence is 13 residues long. Germline loops: CDR1 MNHEY, CDR2 SVGAGI.